This T cell receptor beta chain was found in a study of T cell repertoires in cytomegalovirus infection. In the study overall: Recently identified HLA-C-restricted CMV epitopes and well-studied HLA-B-restricted CMV epitopes were used by the study. Public TCR beta signature analysis indicated the presence of both CMV infection and matching HLA type.

In the case of this clonotype: Its cognate antigen is unknown.

CDR1 is MNHNY and CDR2 is SVGAGI in the germline V gene (reference sequence). The CDR3 consists of 15 residues. Trimming left V 5 bases short and J 3 bases short, with 16 bases between. TCRdb re-called the reads with MiXCR, one entry per CDR3 protein. The table includes 800,000 to 950,000 distinct CDR3 sequences, 32% detected once. Study observations and caveats: Cumulative public TCR beta family frequency identified carriers of CMV plus the relevant HLA.

Sequenced material: cultured CD8+ T cells from PBMCs, taken from culture after CMV antigen stimulation. This TCR was recovered from a human donor in good health (CMV status not recorded). Some clones in this sample may be carry-over from other donors' samples. V usage is TRBV6-6 and J usage is TRBJ1-2, with D unclear. CDR3 DNA sequence: TGTGCCAGCAGTGAGAACCCAGGTCTGGACTATGGCTACACCTTC. Protein: CASSENPGLDYGYTF.